The present TCR beta chain was sequenced within a study of beta chain features in type 1 diabetes. Study conclusions and caveats: Shorter TCRB CDR3s, moderately but significantly so, marked every one of the four CD4+ subsets in Type 1 diabetes patients.

Deletions cut 4 bases from V and 4 bases from J, with 10 bases between. Germline assignment: CDR1 LNHDA and CDR2 SQIVND (reference sequence). This CDR3 region has 13 residues. This clone was found a few times. Its target is not known. cDNA synthesis used the whole RNA isolate, giving expressed TCRB sequences. Profiling relied on immunoSEQ multiplex PCR, and the TCRdb table lists in-frame clones only, not all of them. This sample has over 300,000 clones, with 7% to 10% found just once. Sequences were obtained from central memory CD4+ T cells from blood. The gene calls are TRBV19 and TRBJ2-5; maybe TRBD1 (6 bases). The TCR comes from a man aged 25 to 40 with type 1 diabetes. CDR3 region: CASSNSRGETQYF. The CDR3 DNA reads TGTGCCAGTAGTAATTCCAGGGGAGAGACCCAGTACTTC.